A single sample is the source of the 32 T cell receptor beta chains below, sequenced in a study of regulatory T cells in long-lasting Graves disease. Arm-PCR of CDR3 regions and iRepertoire HTBI primers were the basis on which TCR beta libraries were built. TCRdb reanalysed the multiplex PCR reads using MiXCR and keeps one entry per CDR3 protein. The sample records 550,000 to 650,000 distinct CDR3 sequences, about 16% being singletons. Time point here: newly diagnosed GD, antithyroid drugs for less than 3 months. The TCR library was made from RNA that had been extracted from PBMCs in TRIzol. The same data also went into a second study, on T cells in Graves' hyperthyroidism and ophthalmopathy.

Sample: peripheral blood mononuclear cells (PBMCs), taken at new diagnosis, from a patient treated with antithyroid drugs. All receptors derive from a man aged 18 to 30 with Graves disease.

This clonotype was detected many times. The rearrangement joins TRBV11-2 to TRBJ2-5, with D possibly matching TRBD2 (6 bases). The CDR3 is 15 residues long. Germline V gives CDR1 SGHAT, CDR2 FQNNGV. The V end lost 0 bases, the J end lost 4 bases, and 12 bases lay between the germline ends. The CDR3 DNA is TGTGCCAGCAGCTTAGAATCCTGGGGAGGAGAGACCCAGTACTTC. This sequence encodes CASSLESWGGETQYF.

The CDR3 is CASSLATYGAYEQYF. The CDR3 nucleotides read TGTGCCAGCAGCTTAGCGACGTACGGGGCTTACGAGCAGTACTTC. V gene TRBV7-9 combines with J gene TRBJ2-3; D may be TRBD1 or TRBD2 (5 bases each). The end of the DNA fits TRBJ2-7 better, so the J call may be wrong. Germline CDR1 SEHNR, CDR2 FQNEAQ (reference sequence). This CDR3 has 15 amino acids.

The chain carries TRBV6-1 and TRBJ1-6; D gene unclear. Germline V lookup: CDR1 MNHNS, CDR2 SASEGT. This CDR3 has 15 amino acids. The V and J ends lost 3 bases and 8 bases respectively, with 14 bases between them. The CDR3 region has the DNA TGTGCCAGCAGTGATTTGGCATTTTTCGATTCACCCCTCCACTTT. Amino acids: CASSDLAFFDSPLHF.

In this sample, this clonotype turned up a few times. The rearrangement uses TRBV6-1 and TRBJ1-1; 8 bases fit TRBD1. In germline, CDR1 is MNHNS, CDR2 SASEGT. Unmatched junction bases numbered 6, after V lost 6 bases and J lost 9 bases. The CDR3 has 12 residues. The CDR3 DNA reads as TGTGCCAGCAGGAAAGGACAGGGCAAAGCTTTCTTT. It is translated as CASRKGQGKAFF.

At least ten counts were recorded for this clonotype. V gene TRBV2 combines with J gene TRBJ2-2; weak D call: TRBD1 (6 bases). V lost 5 bases, J lost 0 bases, and 7 bases lay in between. This CDR3 is built from 14 residues. Germline loops: CDR1 SNHLY, CDR2 FYNNEI. CDR3 sequence reads: CASSRTANTGELFF. DNA for the CDR3: TGTGCCAGCAGTCGGACAGCGAACACCGGGGAGCTGTTTTTT.

This clonotype was seen only once. The chain uses TRBV6-1 and TRBJ2-7; D uncertain. V was clipped by 6 bases and J by 5 bases, with 17 bases between them. The CDR3 has 14 residues. Germline V CDR1 and CDR2: MNHNS, SASEGT. This CDR3 reads CASSRSDPWDEQYF. CDR3 in DNA: TGTGCCAGCAGCAGATCGGACCCATGGGACGAGCAGTACTTC.

In this sample, this clonotype turned up many times. This chain uses TRBV7-2 with TRBJ2-7; the match to TRBD2 covers 13 bases. The germline gives CDR1 SGHTA, CDR2 FQGNSA. Losses at the gene ends were 5 bases for V and 4 bases for J; bases not matched to a gene: 14. The CDR3 length is 18 residues. CDR3: CASSTNSGTSGNPYEQYF. The CDR3 DNA reads as TGTGCCAGCAGCACCAACTCCGGGACTAGCGGGAATCCGTACGAGCAGTACTTC.

This clonotype has at least ten counts. The rearrangement uses TRBV7-6 and TRBJ2-7, with D possibly TRBD2 on 6 matching bases. The CDR3 has 15 residues. The V gene's germline CDR1 is SGHVS and CDR2 FNYEAQ. V gave up 5 bases and J gave up 0 bases, with 14 bases separating them. The CDR3 reads CASSRMYGSSYEQYF. In DNA, the CDR3 is TGTGCCAGCAGCCGAATGTACGGGAGCTCCTACGAGCAGTACTTC.

This clonotype was counted at least ten times. The chain is built from TRBV28 and TRBJ2-7, with a tentative D call TRBD2 (6 bases). The V end lost 2 bases, the J end lost 3 bases, and 11 bases lay between the germline ends. The germline CDR1 and CDR2 sequences are MDHEN and SYDVKM. CDR3 length: 14 amino acids. CDR3 sequence reads: CASSLGGRLYEQYF. For the CDR3, the DNA is TGTGCCAGCAGTTTAGGGGGGAGACTCTACGAGCAGTACTTC.

This clonotype was recorded a few times. The gene calls are TRBV9 and TRBJ2-1; TRBD1 aligns across 9 bases. J was trimmed by 5 bases and V by 2 bases; bases with no gene match: 5. The CDR3 covers 15 residues. Per the germline V gene, CDR1 is SGDLS and CDR2 is YYNGEE. The DNA for the CDR3 is TGTGCCAGCAGCGTCGAGGGACAGGGACACAATGAGCAGTTCTTC. Translation gives CASSVEGQGHNEQFF.

This clonotype was detected only a few times. The chain employs TRBV11-2 and TRBJ1-2; D not resolved. Deletions cut 0 bases from V and 2 bases from J, with 7 bases between. CDR3 size: 14 residues. CDR1 and CDR2 (germline): SGHAT, FQNNGV. This CDR3 reads CASSLEAVNYGYTF. CDR3 DNA sequence: TGTGCCAGCAGCTTAGAGGCGGTGAACTATGGCTACACCTTC. Full variable domain (rest looked up from reference TRBV11-2 and TRBJ1-2): EAGVAQSPRYKIIEKRQSVAFWCNPISGHATLYWYQQILGQGPKLLIQFQNNGVVDDSQLPKDRFSAERLKGVDSTLKIQPAKLEDSAVYLCASSLEAVNYGYTFGSGTRLTVV.

As regards this clonotype: It may be a read error: a sequence one base away is much more abundant. The CDR3 DNA sequence: TGTGCCAGCAGTACAGCAAGGGGGCTTACTGAAGCTTCCTTT. As protein: CASSTARGLTEASF. The chain has TRBV12-3 or TRBV12-4 and TRBJ1-1, with 7 nucleotides matching TRBD1. CDR3 length: 14 amino acids.

This clonotype was picked up many times. This chain connects TRBV12-3 or TRBV12-4 to TRBJ2-1; possible D gene TRBD2, 6 bases. Trimming removed 5 bases from V and 4 bases from J, with 15 bases in between. The CDR3 extends over 15 amino acids. CDR3 nucleotide sequence: TGTGCCAGCAGTCTGGGTAGCGGAGCTTACAATGAGCAGTTCTTC. Its translation is CASSLGSGAYNEQFF.

This clonotype occurred many times. The chain joins TRBV12-3 or TRBV12-4 to TRBJ2-2, with TRBD2 matching 13 bases. The CDR3 covers 16 residues. V dropped 6 bases and J dropped 6; count of bases not matched to a gene: 7. This chain's CDR3 is CASSPGLAGEAGELFF. Here the CDR3 DNA reads TGTGCCAGCAGCCCTGGACTAGCGGGAGAGGCCGGGGAGCTGTTTTTT.

This clonotype was recorded a few times. CDR3 residues: CASGQGALYEQYF. The CDR3 DNA sequence: TGTGCCTCGGGACAGGGGGCCCTCTACGAGCAGTACTTC. The chain uses TRBV27 and TRBJ2-7, with 12 bases matching TRBD1. The CDR3 is 13 amino acids. The ends lost 11 bases at V and 3 bases at J; junction bases unmatched: 5. Germline V gene data show CDR1 as MNHEY and CDR2 as SMNVEV (reference sequence).

The rearrangement links TRBV5-1 to TRBJ2-5; D call uncertain. The CDR3 has 16 amino acids. The V end was cut by 0 bases, the J end by 4 bases, with 16 bases between. Germline values: CDR1 SGHRS, CDR2 YFSETQ. The CDR3 bases are TGCGCCAGCAGCTTGGGTAATTTAGCCTCAAGAGAGACCCAGTACTTC. Its translation: CASSLGNLASRETQYF.

This clonotype showed up many times. The rearrangement uses TRBV27 and TRBJ2-1, with 8 positions matching TRBD2. Germline V lookup: CDR1 MNHEY, CDR2 SMNVEV (reference sequence). This CDR3 is 15 amino acids long. Trimming took 3 bases from V and 2 from J; bases not matched to a gene: 3. CDR3 loop: CASSLTSDPYNEQFF. DNA for the CDR3: TGTGCCAGCAGTTTGACTAGCGACCCCTACAATGAGCAGTTCTTC.

This clonotype appeared many times. The chain combines TRBV6-1 with TRBJ1-2; the D is unclear. CDR3 size: 16 residues. The V gene's germline CDR1 is MNHNS and CDR2 SASEGT. The V and J ends lost 7 bases and 7 bases respectively, with 25 bases between them. CDR3 sequence: CASIEGIGTTRFGYTF. CDR3 bases: TGTGCCAGCATAGAGGGAATTGGAACGACTCGGTTTGGCTACACCTTC.

The CDR3 bases are TGTGCCAGCAGCCAGGGGCCTCGGGCTTTCTTT. This codes for CASSQGPRAFF. This rearrangement joins TRBV14 to TRBJ1-1; maybe TRBD1 (5 bases). The CDR3 sequence is 11 residues long. CDR1 SGHDN and CDR2 FVKESK come from the germline V gene. With 3 bases removed from V and 11 bases from J, the gap between germline ends came to 10 bases.

J is TRBJ1-4 and V is TRBV9; maybe TRBD1 (5 bases). This CDR3 region has 13 residues. V dropped 3 bases and J dropped 6 bases, with 9 bases sitting between them. The germline gives CDR1 SGDLS, CDR2 YYNGEE. CDR3: CASSGGGDEKLFF. CDR3 DNA: TGTGCCAGCAGCGGGGGCGGAGATGAAAAACTGTTTTTT.

This chain links TRBV7-2 with TRBJ2-2; D not resolved. The CDR3 has 15 amino acids. Trimming pared 1 base from V and 5 bases from J, leaving 11 bases between. Germline V gives CDR1 SGHTA, CDR2 FQGNSA. The CDR3, as DNA: TGTGCCAGCAGCTTAGGGCATTTGGAGACCGGGGAGCTGTTTTTT. It translates to CASSLGHLETGELFF.

V is TRBV13 and J is TRBJ1-2; D is ambiguous. CDR1 and CDR2 (germline): PRHDT, FYEKMQ (reference sequence). V was pared by 1 base and J by 4 bases, with 10 bases between. The CDR3 has 14 amino acids. The CDR3: CASSLVGRTYGYTF. As DNA, the CDR3 is TGTGCCAGCAGCTTAGTTGGCAGAACCTATGGCTACACCTTC.

This clonotype was counted a single time. This rearrangement joins TRBV7-9 to TRBJ2-4; D is uncertain. V lost 1 base and J 0 bases, leaving 19 bases between the germline ends. Germline V lookup: CDR1 SEHNR, CDR2 FQNEAQ (reference sequence). The CDR3 covers 19 residues. The CDR3 protein is CASSLEDRTLSLAKNIQYF. CDR3 nucleotides: TGTGCCAGCAGCTTAGAGGACCGGACCCTCTCCTTAGCCAAAAACATTCAGTACTTC.

This clonotype has a count of ten or more. This chain connects TRBV12-3 or TRBV12-4 to TRBJ1-3; D call uncertain. The CDR3 sequence is 15 residues long. Trimming left V 5 bases short and J 4 bases short, with 15 bases between. CDR3 in amino acids: CASSPFPPGGNTIYF. The DNA of the CDR3 is TGTGCCAGCAGTCCGTTCCCTCCGGGGGGAAACACCATATATTTT.

This clonotype showed up many times. CDR3 residues: CSARDGRAGSTDTQYF. Here the CDR3 DNA reads TGCAGTGCTAGAGATGGACGGGCGGGAAGCACAGATACGCAGTATTTT. This chain uses TRBV20-1 with TRBJ2-3; D is perhaps TRBD2 (6 bases). The CDR3 runs to 16 residues. Germline V lookup: CDR1 DFQATT, CDR2 SNEGSKA (reference sequence). V gave up 0 bases and J gave up 0 bases, with 13 bases separating them.

V gene TRBV6-5 combines with J gene TRBJ1-2; 7 bases match TRBD1. Per the germline V gene, CDR1 is MNHEY and CDR2 is SVGAGI. The CDR3 is made up of 19 amino acids. Trimming removed 1 base from V and 2 bases from J; junction bases left unmatched: 16. The CDR3 region is CASSYFRDSQALGNYGYTF. CDR3 nucleotides: TGTGCCAGCAGTTACTTCCGGGACAGCCAAGCCCTGGGGAACTATGGCTACACCTTC.

This clonotype was found many times. The J gene is TRBJ2-5, the V gene TRBV20-1; either TRBD1 or TRBD2 may fit D (6 bases each). The CDR3 spans 15 residues. Germline V gene sequence: CDR1 DFQATT, CDR2 SNEGSKA (reference sequence). V shed 0 bases and J shed 5 bases, with 16 bases lying between them. The CDR3 coding sequence is TGCAGTGCTAGAGATCCCCAGGGGACTGGGGAGACCCAGTACTTC. Amino acids: CSARDPQGTGETQYF.

This chain joins TRBV12-3 or TRBV12-4 and TRBJ1-1, with a weak D call TRBD1 (6 bases). Trimming left V 5 bases short and J 4 bases short, with 17 bases between. This CDR3 is 15 amino acids long. The CDR3 sequence: CASSPLVGGTTEAFF. The CDR3 DNA sequence: TGTGCCAGCAGTCCCCTAGTAGGGGGGACCACTGAAGCTTTCTTT.

There are a few counts of this clonotype. This sequence joins TRBV20-1 and TRBJ2-1, with 8 positions matching TRBD2. V was pared by 5 bases and J by 0 bases, with 9 bases of the junction left unmatched. CDR1 and CDR2 from the germline V gene are DFQATT and SNEGSKA (reference sequence). The CDR3 consists of 16 residues. The CDR3 is CSAPPSGTSSYNEQFF. The DNA of the CDR3 is TGCAGTGCTCCCCCGTCCGGGACTAGCTCCTACAATGAGCAGTTCTTC.

This clonotype was detected ten times or more. The V call is TRBV30, the J call TRBJ2-7; unclear D gene. CDR3 length equals 14 residues. Trimming cost V 0 bases and J 0 bases, with 9 bases left between them. Germline V lookup: CDR1 GTSNPN, CDR2 SVGIG (reference sequence). CDR3 sequence: CAWSVGRSSYEQYF. CDR3 nucleotide sequence: TGTGCCTGGAGTGTCGGAAGGTCCTCCTACGAGCAGTACTTC.

In regard to this clonotype: This may be a read error: a much more frequent sequence differs by one nucleotide. This chain uses TRBV7-3 with TRBJ2-3; D possibly corresponds to TRBD1 (5 bases). This CDR3 region has 15 residues. Germline loops: CDR1 SGHTA, CDR2 FQGTGA. CDR3 sequence reads: CASGLWGSRTDTQYF. The CDR3 DNA is TGTGCCAGCGGCTTATGGGGCAGTAGAACAGATACGCAGTATTTT.

This clonotype was counted many times. This rearrangement joins TRBV20-1 to TRBJ1-1, with D unresolved. V was cut by 3 bases and J by 9 bases, with 11 bases left in between. CDR3 length equals 11 residues. CDR1 DFQATT and CDR2 SNEGSKA come from the germline V gene (reference sequence). The DNA of the CDR3 is TGCAGTGCTAGGACTGCGATTAAAGCTTTCTTT. This translates into CSARTAIKAFF.